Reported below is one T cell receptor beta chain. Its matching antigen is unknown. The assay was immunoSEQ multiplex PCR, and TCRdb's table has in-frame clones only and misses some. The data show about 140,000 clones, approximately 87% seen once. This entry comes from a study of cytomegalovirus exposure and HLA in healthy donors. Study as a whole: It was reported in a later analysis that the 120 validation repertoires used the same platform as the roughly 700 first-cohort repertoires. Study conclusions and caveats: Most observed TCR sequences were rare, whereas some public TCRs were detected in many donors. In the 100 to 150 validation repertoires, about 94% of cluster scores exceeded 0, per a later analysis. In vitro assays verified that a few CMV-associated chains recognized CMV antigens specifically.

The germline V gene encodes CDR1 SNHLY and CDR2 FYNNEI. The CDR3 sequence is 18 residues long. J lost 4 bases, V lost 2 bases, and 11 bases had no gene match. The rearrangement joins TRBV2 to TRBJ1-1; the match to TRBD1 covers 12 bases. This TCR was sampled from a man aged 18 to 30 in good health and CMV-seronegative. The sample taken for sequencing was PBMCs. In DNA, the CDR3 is TGTGCCAGCAGTGAATATTGGGACAGGGGGCAATTCGGCACTGAAGCTTTCTTT. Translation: CASSEYWDRGQFGTEAFF.